A selection of T cell receptor beta chains follows, all from one sample in a study of T cell repertoires in cytomegalovirus infection. Their cognate antigens are unknown. TCRdb analysed the reads with MiXCR anew, one entry per CDR3 protein. The sample carries roughly 180,000 distinct CDR3 sequences, about 22% recorded once. The sample consisted of CD8+ T cells from cultured PBMCs, taken from culture after CMV antigen stimulation. Receptors originate from a human donor in good health (CMV status not recorded). Some clones in this sample may be carry-over from other donors' samples. The CDR3 runs from the conserved cysteine through the conserved F or W. The D gene is left open where the match is weak. Not all rows give a size; the values are once, few, many and, for expanded clones, a class.

v_gene	abundance	j_gene	d_gene	CDR3nt	CDR3aa
TRBV12-5	few	TRBJ1-2	NA	TGTGCTAGTGGTTTGGTGTTCCATGGCTACACCTTC	CASGLVFHGYTF
TRBV7-6	few	TRBJ2-7	NA	TGTGCCAGCAGCCTGGCTTCAGTGGACGAGCAGTACTTC	CASSLASVDEQYF
TRBV5-5	NA	TRBJ2-2	NA	TGTGCCAGCAGCGGACAGAACACCGGGGAGCTGTTTTTT	CASSGQNTGELFF
TRBV12-3/TRBV12-4	NA	TRBJ1-1	NA	TGTGCCAGCAGTTTAGGGACACCAAACACTGAAGCTTTCTTT	CASSLGTPNTEAFF
TRBV4-1	few	TRBJ2-2	NA	TGCGCCAGCAGCCAAACATCCGGGACAGGCCGGGGGGGCACCGGGGAGCTGTTTTTT	CASSQTSGTGRGGTGELFF
TRBV27	once	TRBJ2-2	NA	TGTGCCAGCAGTTGGGCGGAGAACACCGGGGAGCTGTTTTTT	CASSWAENTGELFF
TRBV6-5	few	TRBJ1-1	TRBD1	TGTGCCAGCAGTTCCAGGGGGCGCGACACTGAAGCTTTCTTT	CASSSRGRDTEAFF
TRBV12-3/TRBV12-4	many	TRBJ1-6	TRBD1	TGTGCCAGCAGTTTCACGGACAGGGGTAATAATTCACCCCTCCACTTT	CASSFTDRGNNSPLHF
TRBV12-3/TRBV12-4	few	TRBJ2-3	TRBD2	TGTGCCAGCAGTTCTAGCGGGGGGGCGACAGATACGCAGTATTTT	CASSSSGGATDTQYF
TRBV2	NA	TRBJ2-1	TRBD2	TGTGCCAGCAGTGCGGCGGGGGGGGATGAGCAGTTCTTC	CASSAAGGDEQFF
TRBV13	NA	TRBJ2-7	NA	TGTGCCAGCAGCCTCCCACAGGGTACCGAGCAGTACTTC	CASSLPQGTEQYF
TRBV6-2/TRBV6-3	NA	TRBJ2-1	TRBD1	TGTGCCAGCAGTTACTCGGCGGGACAGGGTTGGAATGAGCAGTTCTTC	CASSYSAGQGWNEQFF
TRBV6-6	NA	TRBJ2-1	NA	TGTGCCAGCAGTGACTGGGGGGACCCAAGCTCCTACAATGAGCAGTTCTTC	CASSDWGDPSSYNEQFF
TRBV7-8	many	TRBJ1-1	NA	TGTGCCAGCAGCTCCCGTACAGGGACGATAACTGAAGCTTTCTTT	CASSSRTGTITEAFF
TRBV7-6	NA	TRBJ1-5	NA	TGTGCCAGCAGCTTCAGGCAGGGTAGCAATCAGCCCCAGCATTTT	CASSFRQGSNQPQHF
TRBV5-1	few	TRBJ1-2	NA	TGCGCCAGCAGCTTGGCCCCGGAACAGGGAGTAAATGGCTACACCTTC	CASSLAPEQGVNGYTF
TRBV9	NA	TRBJ2-5	NA	TGTGCCAGCAGCGGGGGATCTCCGGAGACCCAGTACTTC	CASSGGSPETQYF
TRBV24-1	few	TRBJ1-2	TRBD1	TGTGCCACCAGTACCGAGGGGGCAGGGGACCATGGCTACACCTTC	CATSTEGAGDHGYTF
TRBV27	NA	TRBJ2-7	TRBD1	TGTGCCAGCAGTTTATCGTCAGGGGGCGCCTCCTACGAGCAGTACTTC	CASSLSSGGASYEQYF
TRBV12-3/TRBV12-4	NA	TRBJ2-1	TRBD1	TGTGCCAGCAGCGGACAGGGTTTCGGGGCATGGCAGTTCTTC	CASSGQGFGAWQFF
TRBV7-9	few	TRBJ2-1	NA	TGTGCCAGCAGCTCCAGGGTGGGCAATGAGCAGTTCTTC	CASSSRVGNEQFF
TRBV6-1	few	TRBJ2-7	NA	TGTGCCAGCAGAATGGACAGTCTTCTCTACGAGCAGTACTTC	CASRMDSLLYEQYF
TRBV11-1	few	TRBJ2-2	NA	TGTGCCAGCAGCTTAGTTTGGCAGTCGAACACCGGGGAGCTGTTTTTT	CASSLVWQSNTGELFF
TRBV12-3/TRBV12-4	few	TRBJ2-7	TRBD1	TGTGCCATCCTACGACAGGGTCCCTCCTACGAGCAGTACTTC	CAILRQGPSYEQYF
TRBV6-2/TRBV6-3	NA	TRBJ1-3	NA	TGTGCCAGCAGTTACCATACGGGAGCCGCTGGAAACACCATATATTTT	CASSYHTGAAGNTIYF
TRBV12-3/TRBV12-4	NA	TRBJ1-1	TRBD1	TGTGCCAGCAGTTTAGGGTCTTGGACAGGGGAAGGTGAAGCTTTCTTT	CASSLGSWTGEGEAFF
TRBV12-3/TRBV12-4	few	TRBJ1-3	NA	TGTGCCAGCAGTTGGGTTGACGTGGCCCCTGGAAACACCATATATTTT	CASSWVDVAPGNTIYF
TRBV10-3	NA	TRBJ1-5	NA	TGTGCCATCAGTGAGGGAGTGGGTAGCAATCAGCCCCAGCATTTT	CAISEGVGSNQPQHF
TRBV10-3	few	TRBJ1-2	NA	TGTGCCATCGGGTACTATGGCTACACCTTC	CAIGYYGYTF
TRBV27	few	TRBJ2-7	NA	TGTGCCAGCAGTTTACATGGCAGGACAAATCCAACCTACGAGCAGTACTTC	CASSLHGRTNPTYEQYF
TRBV6-2/TRBV6-3	NA	TRBJ2-6	NA	TGTGCCAGCACCCCGGGACAAACCCCTGGGGCCAACGTCCTGACTTTC	CASTPGQTPGANVLTF
TRBV7-8	few	TRBJ1-5	TRBD1	TGTGCCAGCAGCACCTCCCGGACAGGGAATCAGCCCCAGCATTTT	CASSTSRTGNQPQHF